A single sample is the source of the 21 T cell receptor beta chains below, sequenced in a study of T-cell reconstitution after alpha-beta-depleted transplantation in children. Preparation of the TCRbeta library involved a method that used unique molecular identifiers. TCRdb ran MiXCR on the PCR reads and lists one entry per CDR3 protein. The sample lists about 400,000 distinct CDR3 sequences, roughly 21% occurring once. This sample comprised PBMCs from the stem cell graft donor, obtained from the stem cell graft. These receptors all come from a human donor who donated a stem cell graft to a child with acute myeloid leukemia.

This clonotype was recorded a few times. A junction end diverges from the germline sequence, so it may reflect a read error. The CDR3 nucleotides are TGCGCCAGCAGCTTACAGGGGGCTAGAGTCACAAATACGCAGTATTTT. This translates into CASSLQGARVTNTQYF. V is TRBV5-1 and J is TRBJ2-3; 9 positions match TRBD1. The germline gives CDR1 SGHRS, CDR2 YFSETQ. CDR3 length equals 16 residues.

The V and J genes are TRBV14 and TRBJ2-7; TRBD1 is a possible D gene (6 bases). The CDR3 extends over 16 amino acids. The ends were cut back, 6 bases at V and 2 bases at J, with 20 bases in the middle. Per germline, CDR1 SGHDN and CDR2 FVKESK. CDR3 bases: TGTGCCAGCAGTCCTCGTTCTTGGGGGCAAACCTACGAGCAGTACTTC. Translated: CASSPRSWGQTYEQYF.

The genes are TRBV27 and TRBJ2-1, with no clear D. CDR3 length equals 12 residues. CDR1 and CDR2 (germline): MNHEY, SMNVEV (reference sequence). V shed 3 bases and J shed 6 bases, with 6 bases lying between them. In nucleotides, the CDR3 is TGTGCCAGCAGTTTTTATGGCAATGAGCAGTTCTTC. Translating gives CASSFYGNEQFF.

J is TRBJ2-7 and V is TRBV5-1; D is tentatively TRBD1 or TRBD2 (5 bases each). The CDR3 is made up of 12 amino acids. V was cut by 4 bases and J by 6 bases, with 11 bases left in between. Germline assignment: CDR1 SGHRS and CDR2 YFSETQ. CDR3 protein: CASSQGPLEQYF. The CDR3 DNA reads as TGCGCCAGCAGCCAGGGACCCCTCGAGCAGTACTTC.

This clonotype was seen more than once but under ten times. The rearrangement links TRBV19 to TRBJ2-7; D gene unclear. Germline assignment: CDR1 LNHDA and CDR2 SQIVND (reference sequence). The CDR3 is 16 amino acids. V shed 5 bases and J shed 0 bases, with 17 bases lying between them. CDR3 nucleotides: TGTGCCAGTAGTGCCCGCCCCACGCTCTCCTCCTACGAGCAGTACTTC. Translated: CASSARPTLSSYEQYF.

The chain couples TRBV6-4 to TRBJ2-3; 12 positions match TRBD2. J was trimmed by 5 bases and V by 5 bases; bases with no gene match: 5. This CDR3 region has 15 residues. CDR1 is MRHNA, CDR2 SNTAGT, per germline. CDR3 residues: CASSRLAGERDTQYF. DNA of the CDR3: TGTGCCAGCAGTAGACTAGCGGGAGAACGAGATACGCAGTATTTT.

This chain links TRBV12-3 or TRBV12-4 with TRBJ2-7, with 7 bases that match TRBD1. The CDR3 runs to 14 residues. Trimming took 7 bases from V and 3 from J; bases not matched to a gene: 9. DNA of the CDR3: TGTGCCAGCAAACCAACGACAGGGTACTACGAGCAGTACTTC. Translated, it gives CASKPTTGYYEQYF.

A few counts support this clonotype. The junction shows a germline mismatch at one end, possibly a read error. The rearrangement joins TRBV12-3 or TRBV12-4 to TRBJ2-1; D unclear. The length of the CDR3 is 13 residues. CDR3 amino acids: CASSLGKYNVQFF. The CDR3 region has the DNA TGTGCCAGCAGTTTAGGGAAGTACAATGTGCAGTTCTTC.

This clonotype was observed a few times. J is TRBJ1-2 and V is TRBV29-1, with D hard to call. CDR1 is SQVTM, CDR2 ANQGSEA, per germline. V was pared by 7 bases and J by 0 bases, with 15 bases between. The CDR3 covers 14 residues. The CDR3 nucleotides are TGCAGCGCGGGTCACCCAGGAGCTAACTATGGCTACACCTTC. Protein sequence: CSAGHPGANYGYTF.

This clonotype was recorded a few times. The chain combines TRBV20-1 with TRBJ2-3; 8 bases match TRBD2. Per the germline V gene, CDR1 is DFQATT and CDR2 is SNEGSKA (reference sequence). Losses at the gene ends were 5 bases for V and 1 base for J; bases not matched to a gene: 17. The CDR3 has 18 residues. The CDR3 sequence: CSASDGAPGTSGTDTQYF. The DNA for the CDR3 is TGCAGTGCTTCAGATGGTGCACCCGGGACTAGTGGCACAGATACGCAGTATTTT.

This clonotype was found many times. The V call is TRBV29-1, the J call TRBJ2-2; 11 nucleotides match TRBD1. V shed 6 bases and J 7 bases; nucleotides not matched to a gene: 4. Germline V CDR1 and CDR2: SQVTM, ANQGSEA. This CDR3 is built from 13 residues. The CDR3 coding sequence is TGCAGCGTGCGGACAGGGGGCTTCGGGGAGCTGTTTTTT. Translated: CSVRTGGFGELFF.

This clonotype was counted many times. The gene calls are TRBV7-8 and TRBJ2-1, with 8 bases identical to TRBD2. Germline lookup yields CDR1 SGHVS and CDR2 FQNEAQ. Trimming removed 5 bases from V and 7 bases from J; junction bases left unmatched: 10. The CDR3 is 15 amino acids. CDR3 in amino acids: CASSTTGLAWNEQFF. The CDR3 DNA follows: TGTGCCAGCAGCACCACCGGACTAGCTTGGAATGAGCAGTTCTTC.

This clonotype has just a few counts. The chain combines TRBV4-1 with TRBJ2-7, with 14 bases fitting TRBD2. The trim removed 3 bases at V and 4 bases at J, leaving 5 bases unmatched. Germline CDR1 is MGHRA and CDR2 is YSYEKL. The CDR3 loop spans 16 amino acids. The CDR3 bases are TGCGCCAGCAGCCAGACGGGACTAGCGGGAGATTACGAGCAGTACTTC. It translates to CASSQTGLAGDYEQYF.

The chain combines TRBV6-9 with TRBJ2-2; a weak D match, TRBD2 (7 bases). Germline assignment: CDR1 MNHGY and CDR2 SVAAGI. Trimming shortened V by 7 bases and J by 0 bases, and 27 bases separated the two germline ends. The CDR3 loop spans 20 amino acids. CDR3 loop: CASTPGLVGGIGANTGELFF. The CDR3 DNA follows: TGTGCCAGCACTCCCGGACTAGTAGGGGGAATCGGGGCGAACACCGGGGAGCTGTTTTTT.

This clonotype has ten or more counts. V usage is TRBV29-1 and J usage is TRBJ1-4; D gene ambiguous. This CDR3 comprises 12 residues. V was trimmed by 5 bases and J by 8 bases, leaving 12 bases between them. Germline assignment: CDR1 SQVTM and CDR2 ANQGSEA. The CDR3 DNA follows: TGCAGCGTTTATGACAATACGGAAAAACTGTTTTTT. Its translation is CSVYDNTEKLFF.

The V and J genes are TRBV19 and TRBJ2-1; the match to TRBD2 covers 8 bases. V shed 3 bases and J 0 bases; nucleotides not matched to a gene: 4. CDR1 is LNHDA and CDR2 is SQIVND in the germline V gene (reference sequence). The CDR3 has 16 residues. CDR3 protein: CASSMVSGSSYNEQFF. In DNA form, the CDR3 reads TGTGCCAGTAGTATGGTAAGCGGGAGCTCCTACAATGAGCAGTTCTTC.

This clonotype came up many times. This sequence joins TRBV24-1 and TRBJ1-5; maybe TRBD1 (6 bases). The V gene's germline CDR1 is KGHDR and CDR2 SFDVKD. Trimming took 5 bases from V and 6 from J, leaving 10 bases between them. The CDR3 spans 13 residues. The chain's CDR3 is CATSASGVQPQHF. In DNA form, the CDR3 reads TGTGCCACCAGTGCCTCAGGGGTTCAGCCCCAGCATTTT.

V and J are TRBV12-3 or TRBV12-4 and TRBJ2-7; 9 bases match TRBD1. The CDR3 is 17 residues long. The junction had 12 bases not matched to a gene; V was cut back by 6 bases and J by 0 bases. CDR3 region: CASSPMPGQGSSYEQYF. The CDR3 bases are TGTGCCAGCAGCCCAATGCCCGGACAGGGGTCCTCCTACGAGCAGTACTTC.

The chain links TRBV5-1 to TRBJ2-1; TRBD2 is a possible D gene (6 bases). The CDR3 loop spans 15 amino acids. Germline V gene sequence: CDR1 SGHRS, CDR2 YFSETQ. V lost 3 bases to trimming and J lost 8 bases, with 18 bases between them. The CDR3 is CASSYLSGGRDEQFF. The CDR3 DNA sequence: TGCGCCAGCAGCTACCTTAGCGGCGGGCGGGATGAGCAGTTCTTC.

This rearrangement joins TRBV7-2 to TRBJ1-1, with 7 bases that match TRBD1. Germline values: CDR1 SGHTA, CDR2 FQGNSA. V was pared by 5 bases and J by 5 bases, with 5 bases of the junction left unmatched. This CDR3 is 13 amino acids long. The CDR3 DNA is TGTGCCAGCAGCCAACAGGGGACGACTGAAGCTTTCTTT. Translated, it gives CASSQQGTTEAFF.

The table lists this clonotype with a few counts. CDR3 sequence (DNA): TGTGCCAGCACACGTCAGAAGGGCACAGATACGCAGTATTTT. It encodes CASTRQKGTDTQYF. V gene TRBV2 combines with J gene TRBJ2-3; D gene unclear. Germline CDR1 and CDR2: SNHLY and FYNNEI. Trimming removed 7 bases from V and 1 base from J, with 12 bases in between. The CDR3 contains 14 residues. Drawing the rest from reference TRBV2 and TRBJ2-3, the complete variable domain is EPEVTQTPSHQVTQMGQEVILRCVPISNHLYFYWYRQILGQKVEFLVSFYNNEISEKSEIFDDQFSVERPDGSNFTLKIRSTKLEDSAMYFCASTRQKGTDTQYFGPGTRLTVL.